The 21 T cell receptor beta chains below all came from one sample that was sequenced in a study of blood T cell repertoires in COVID-19. Clones were read by immunoSEQ multiplex PCR, and TCRdb kept only the in-frame ones, dropping some. The table has roughly 460,000 clones, about 90% seen once. What was sequenced was peripheral blood. The receptors stem from a man aged 18 to 29 with COVID-19, enrolled during active disease.

Of note for this clone: An end of the junction does not agree with germline; a read error may underlie this. This chain joins TRBV13 and TRBJ2-7; the match to TRBD2 covers 11 bases. The V gene's germline CDR1 is PRHDT and CDR2 FYEKMQ (reference sequence). The CDR3 consists of 16 residues. CDR3 loop: CASSIGLAGHTGEQYF. The CDR3 nucleotides read TGTGCCAGCAGCATAGGACTAGCGGGCCATACCGGGGAGCAGTACTTC.

The J gene is TRBJ2-1, the V gene TRBV6-2 or TRBV6-3; 12 bases map to TRBD2. V was clipped by 6 bases and J by 9 bases; unmatched bases: 9. CDR3 length equals 15 residues. Germline V gives CDR1 MNHEY, CDR2 SVGEGT. The CDR3 bases are TGTGCCAGCAGCCGGACTAGCGGGATCTGGGTTGAGCAGTTCTTC. Translating it yields CASSRTSGIWVEQFF.

The V and J genes are TRBV12-3 or TRBV12-4 and TRBJ2-7, with a weak D call TRBD2 (6 bases). This CDR3 comprises 12 residues. V was trimmed by 8 bases and J by 0 bases, leaving 8 bases between them. The CDR3 DNA sequence: TGTGCCAGCGCGGGGACCTCCTACGAGCAGTACTTC. Translated, it gives CASAGTSYEQYF.

The gene calls are TRBV3-1 (or the pseudogene TRBV3-2) and TRBJ1-6; D gene unclear. The length of the CDR3 is 15 residues. Per the germline V gene, CDR1 is LGHDT and CDR2 is YNNKEL (reference sequence). Trimming removed 4 bases from V and 5 bases from J, with 12 bases in between. CDR3 residues: CASSRSRRDNSPLHF. For the CDR3, the DNA is TGTGCCAGCAGCCGGAGTAGGAGGGATAATTCACCCCTCCACTTT.

The chain joins TRBV6-2 or TRBV6-3 to TRBJ1-2; D is uncertain. V lost 2 bases, J lost 3 bases, and 10 bases lay in between. CDR1 and CDR2 (germline): MNHEY, SVGEGT. This CDR3 comprises 14 residues. The chain's CDR3 is CASSYGRSDYGYTF. CDR3 DNA: TGTGCCAGCAGTTACGGGAGGAGCGACTATGGCTACACCTTC.

The table lists this clone with a count of one. The chain has TRBV6-5 and TRBJ2-3, with 14 bases lining up with TRBD2. Germline CDR1 and CDR2: MNHEY and SVGAGI. This CDR3 region has 16 residues. Trimming at V came to 4 bases and at J to 1 base, leaving 1 base not matched to a gene. Here the CDR3 reads CASSSGLAGGTDTQYF. DNA of the CDR3: TGTGCCAGCAGTTCGGGACTAGCGGGGGGCACAGATACGCAGTATTTT.

The J gene is TRBJ2-6, the V gene TRBV7-9; D perhaps matches TRBD1 (5 bases). The CDR3 loop spans 15 amino acids. Trimming left V 6 bases short and J 1 base short, with 10 bases between. Germline CDR1 SEHNR, CDR2 FQNEAQ (reference sequence). Written as DNA, the CDR3 is TGTGCCAGCAGGCTACAGGAGTCTGGGGCCAACGTCCTGACTTTC. This sequence encodes CASRLQESGANVLTF.

The V call is TRBV9, the J call TRBJ1-5; 8 bases agree with TRBD1. J gave up 9 bases and V 4 bases, and 3 bases lay outside the gene matches. The CDR3 runs to 12 residues. CDR1 and CDR2 from the germline V gene are SGDLS and YYNGEE. The CDR3 is CASSTGGGPQHF. CDR3 in DNA: TGTGCCAGCAGCACAGGGGGTGGGCCCCAGCATTTT.

This clone appeared a single time. This chain connects TRBV7-2 to TRBJ1-5; D ambiguous. The CDR3 has 15 residues. The V end was cut by 5 bases, the J end by 4 bases, with 15 bases between. Per the germline V gene, CDR1 is SGHTA and CDR2 is FQGNSA. Here the CDR3 reads CASSPQGGRNQPQHF. Here the CDR3 DNA reads TGTGCCAGCAGCCCTCAAGGCGGCCGTAATCAGCCCCAGCATTTT.

The V call is TRBV7-9, the J call TRBJ2-7; unclear D gene. The CDR3 is 11 amino acids. V was cut by 4 bases and J by 7 bases, with 8 bases left in between. Germline CDR1 and CDR2: SEHNR and FQNEAQ (reference sequence). CDR3 loop: CASSSPFEQYF. The CDR3 DNA follows: TGTGCCAGCAGCTCCCCGTTTGAGCAGTACTTC.

The chain uses TRBV6-5 and TRBJ2-7; TRBD2 is a possible D gene (6 bases). The germline V gene has CDR1 MNHEY and CDR2 SVGAGI. Trimming took 5 bases from V and 3 from J, leaving 14 bases between them. The CDR3 sequence is 14 residues long. The CDR3 spells CASSPPGLNYEQYF. The CDR3 bases are TGTGCCAGCAGTCCCCCGGGACTTAACTACGAGCAGTACTTC.

This clone came up once. V and J are TRBV19 and TRBJ2-5, with 9 positions matching TRBD1. Germline CDR1 LNHDA, CDR2 SQIVND (reference sequence). CDR3 size: 14 residues. The V segment lost 7 bases and the J segment 2 bases; nucleotides outside the gene matches: 5. The CDR3 DNA sequence: TGTGCCAGTAAATGGGACAGGGCTCAAGAGACCCAGTACTTC. Protein product: CASKWDRAQETQYF.

J is TRBJ2-3 and V is TRBV5-1; no reliable D call. Trimming took off 6 bases at V and 2 bases at J, with 7 bases between the two ends. The CDR3 has 12 residues. CDR1 is SGHRS and CDR2 is YFSETQ in the germline V gene. Here the CDR3 reads CASNSLTDTQYF. Written as DNA, the CDR3 is TGCGCCAGCAACTCGCTCACAGATACGCAGTATTTT.

Comments on this clone: Distinct nucleotide sequences in the sample also encode this CDR3. The genes are TRBV5-1 and TRBJ2-5; TRBD2 matches at 8 bases. The CDR3 has 16 amino acids. V shed 0 bases and J 2 bases; nucleotides not matched to a gene: 6. The germline gives CDR1 SGHRS, CDR2 YFSETQ. The CDR3 region has the DNA TGCGCCAGCAGCTTGGGGTTGGCGGGGGGACAAGAGACCCAGTACTTC. This encodes CASSLGLAGGQETQYF.

The chain carries TRBV5-1 and TRBJ2-2; no reliable D call. This CDR3 spans 16 amino acids. The V gene lost 0 bases and the J gene lost 0 bases, with 9 bases spanning the gap. Germline lookup yields CDR1 SGHRS and CDR2 YFSETQ. DNA of the CDR3: TGCGCCAGCAGCTTGGAGAGCCTCGCGAACACCGGGGAGCTGTTTTTT. This translates into CASSLESLANTGELFF.

The chain combines TRBV5-6 with TRBJ2-4; TRBD1 matches at 7 bases. Per the germline V gene, CDR1 is SGHDT and CDR2 is YYEEEE. The CDR3 extends over 15 amino acids. V lost 4 bases, J lost 4 bases, and 8 bases stayed unmatched. The CDR3 DNA reads TGTGCCAGCAGCGGGGGACAGACTCTGAAAAACATTCAGTACTTC. Encoded protein: CASSGGQTLKNIQYF.

The sample holds a few counts of this clone. Other DNA variants within this sample encode the same CDR3. The chain joins TRBV6-5 to TRBJ2-1; no definite D call. Germline V gene lookup returns CDR1 MNHEY and CDR2 SVGAGI. Trimming cost V 0 bases and J 0 bases, with 6 bases left between them. The CDR3 runs to 15 residues. The CDR3 DNA reads as TGTGCCAGCAGTTACTCGGGCTCCTCCTACAATGAGCAGTTCTTC. Encoded protein: CASSYSGSSYNEQFF.

This clone appeared once. The chain carries TRBV5-1 and TRBJ1-1; D might be TRBD1 (5 bases). The V end was cut by 0 bases, the J end by 0 bases, with 9 bases between. Germline assignment: CDR1 SGHRS and CDR2 YFSETQ. CDR3 length equals 15 residues. This chain's CDR3 is CASSLGGRLNTEAFF. The CDR3 region has the DNA TGCGCCAGCAGCTTGGGGGGCAGACTGAACACTGAAGCTTTCTTT.

The V call is TRBV2, the J call TRBJ1-4; no clear D. This CDR3 has 15 amino acids. The germline V gene encodes CDR1 SNHLY and CDR2 FYNNEI. V was shortened by 7 bases and J by 8 bases, with 20 bases between the two germline ends. The CDR3 sequence is CASTMEAIGGEKLFF. The CDR3 DNA reads TGTGCCAGCACCATGGAGGCCATTGGAGGGGAAAAACTGTTTTTT.

V and J are TRBV24-1 and TRBJ2-1; 11 bases line up with TRBD1. Losses at the gene ends were 7 bases for V and 7 bases for J; bases not matched to a gene: 8. This CDR3 has 15 residues. Germline V CDR1 and CDR2: KGHDR, SFDVKD. CDR3 nucleotide sequence: TGTGCCACCAGCGCCGGACAGGGGGCGGATAATGAGCAGTTCTTC. This translates into CATSAGQGADNEQFF.

The CDR3 coding sequence is TGTGCCAGCTCACCCGGTGGGGCGTCGTGGGACAATGAGCAGTTCTTC. Encoded protein: CASSPGGASWDNEQFF. The rearrangement uses TRBV18 and TRBJ2-1; perhaps TRBD1 as D (5 bases). CDR3 length equals 16 residues. Germline CDR1 is KGHSH and CDR2 is LQKENI. Trimming removed 3 bases at V and 5 bases at J, with 17 bases between. Full variable domain (missing parts from reference TRBV18 and TRBJ2-1): NAGVMQNPRHLVRRRGQEARLRCSPMKGHSHVYWYRQLPEEGLKFMVYLQKENIIDESGMPKERFSAEFPKEGPSILRIQQVVRGDSAAYFCASSPGGASWDNEQFFGPGTRLTVL.